This TCR beta chain was observed in a study of CD8 T cells in Susac syndrome (dated by TCRdb to the late 2010s). For the wider study: Repertoire sequencing was used to test whether CD8+ T cell activation and differentiation in Susac syndrome was antigen driven. What the authors observed across the whole study: The study acknowledged that relatively few individuals were included in the TCR sequencing and HLA analysis.

RNA was extracted with the RNeasy kit and about 0.45 to 1 ug was reverse transcribed using random hexamers. TCR beta CDR3 regions were amplified with the immunoSEQ multiplex PCR assay covering 54 Vbeta and 13 Jbeta segments. PCR amplification bias was corrected using a synthetic template baseline for primer optimization and computational correction. Processing in the source paper ran as follows. Reads were assigned to V, D and J genes according to IMGT and analyzed in immunoSEQ Analyzer, with only productive sequences retained. Clonality was computed as one minus Shannon entropy normalized by log2 of the number of productive unique sequences. For each patient and control, public and private clones were evaluated among the 100 most prevalent clones. Susac-specific clones were defined as absent from healthy and MS cohorts, roughly 1,100 published viral clones and other ImmuneACCESS disease sequences. TCRdb reprocessing: public reads trimmed at Q25 with fastp, clones called with MiXCR, in-frame beta chains kept. Each CDR3 protein gets just one entry, which takes the most common genes and DNA from the rows behind it. These V and J calls originate from TCRdb's pipeline instead of the authors' own analysis. The sample table shows 180,000 or so distinct CDR3 sequences, and just under 95% are seen once. 0.1% of the sample is taken by the ten largest.

The CDR3 numbers 13 residues from cysteine through phenylalanine. Only the CDR3 part of the read is kept: 39 bases, read in frame from the first base. The CDR1 and CDR2 encoded by the germline V gene are MNHEY and SVGAGI. Deletion took 6 bases off V and 4 bases off J, with a span of 12 bases between the germline ends. A word on this clonotype: The antigen it recognizes is unknown. No base quality values were provided; no much bigger clone lies one nucleotide off.

Peripheral blood CD8+ and CD4+ T cells from healthy donors, Susac syndrome patients and multiple sclerosis patients were profiled by high-throughput TCR beta sequencing. Healthy donors were included as age- and sex-matched controls. Bulk CD8+ and CD4+ T cells were purified by magnetic negative isolation, while CD8+ TEMRA cells were enriched using FACS. Blood was drawn into EDTA tubes, processed within 24 hours, and PBMCs were isolated by density gradient centrifugation. PBMCs intended for TCR sequencing were frozen in liquid nitrogen and were later thawed in a 37 degrees C water bath. The sorted or isolated CD4+, CD8+ and CD8+ TEMRA cells reached a purity of at least 90%.

The source is a human donor in good health. The sequence is built from TRBV6-5 and TRBJ1-1; no D gene call is confident. Sequencing was done on a sample of CD4+ T cells from PBMCs. The nucleotide sequence is given as TGTGCCAGCAGCCCCCTGATTCGCACTGAAGCTTTCTTT. Its protein reads: CASSPLIRTEAFF.